The clone carrying this T cell receptor beta chain has a handful of counts. Germline-derived CDR1 and CDR2 are SGHDT and YYEEEE. With 4 bases clipped from V and 0 bases from J, the junction kept 8 bases outside the gene matches. The CDR3 length is 16 residues. These data belong to a study of T-cell reconstitution after alpha-beta-depleted transplantation in children. The library targeted TCRbeta and was prepared with unique molecular identifiers. MiXCR, run by TCRdb on the PCR reads, gives a single entry per CDR3 protein. The data hold hundreds of thousands of distinct CDR3 sequences, with 9.5% to 15% observed a single time.

The V call is TRBV5-6, the J call TRBJ1-1; 8 nucleotides align to TRBD1. Specimen: PBMCs from the stem cell graft donor, collected from the stem cell graft. This sequence was found in a human donor who donated a stem cell graft to a child with acute lymphoblastic leukemia. The CDR3 DNA follows: TGTGCCAGCAGCCAAAAGGACAGGGTGATGAACACTGAAGCTTTCTTT. It specifies CASSQKDRVMNTEAFF.